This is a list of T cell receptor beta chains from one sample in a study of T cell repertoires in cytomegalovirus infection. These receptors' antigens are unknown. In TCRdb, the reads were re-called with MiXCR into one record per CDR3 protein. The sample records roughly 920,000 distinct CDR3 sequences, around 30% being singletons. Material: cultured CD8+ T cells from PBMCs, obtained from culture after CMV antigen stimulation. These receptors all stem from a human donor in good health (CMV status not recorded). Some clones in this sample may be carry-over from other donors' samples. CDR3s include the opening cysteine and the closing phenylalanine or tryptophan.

CDR3aa: CASSPVGHPYNEQFF
v_gene: TRBV7-4
j_gene: TRBJ2-1

CDR3aa: CATGQGNYEQYF
v_gene: TRBV10-3
j_gene: TRBJ2-7

CDR3aa: CASSRVAGGTGELFF
v_gene: TRBV12-3/TRBV12-4
j_gene: TRBJ2-2

CDR3aa: CAISEEGFNSNQPQHF
v_gene: TRBV10-3
j_gene: TRBJ1-5

CDR3aa: CASSLYGDPTDTQYF
v_gene: TRBV7-6
j_gene: TRBJ2-3

CDR3aa: CASSLSATGIEQYF
v_gene: TRBV27
j_gene: TRBJ2-7

CDR3aa: CASSFNRDRGNYEQYF
v_gene: TRBV7-6
j_gene: TRBJ2-7

CDR3aa: CASSEGTNEDRGPKLFF
v_gene: TRBV25-1
j_gene: TRBJ1-4

CDR3aa: CASSLRERGDIQYF
v_gene: TRBV11-2
j_gene: TRBJ2-4

CDR3aa: CARMGAYNEQFF
v_gene: TRBV2
j_gene: TRBJ2-1

CDR3aa: CASSEEGLAGKYQETQYF
v_gene: TRBV6-1
j_gene: TRBJ2-5

CDR3aa: CASSPGGREQTEAFF
v_gene: TRBV9
j_gene: TRBJ1-1

CDR3aa: CASSTNLGTLEPREAFF
v_gene: TRBV19
j_gene: TRBJ1-1

CDR3aa: CASSNGQVMQPQHF
v_gene: TRBV7-2
j_gene: TRBJ1-5

CDR3aa: CSVEDQPSSYNEQFF
v_gene: TRBV29-1
j_gene: TRBJ2-1

CDR3aa: CASSLGIAATEAFF
v_gene: TRBV4-1
j_gene: TRBJ1-1

CDR3aa: CSANFPGSDTQYF
v_gene: TRBV20-1
j_gene: TRBJ2-3

CDR3aa: CASSFPAGVRQETQYF
v_gene: TRBV7-9
j_gene: TRBJ2-5

CDR3aa: CASSFWQGVEAFF
v_gene: TRBV7-9
j_gene: TRBJ1-1

CDR3aa: CASSQGQGPGDEQFF
v_gene: TRBV7-6
j_gene: TRBJ2-1

CDR3aa: CASSLGPGDYNEQFF
v_gene: TRBV7-8
j_gene: TRBJ2-1

CDR3aa: CASSSGQDNTGELFF
v_gene: TRBV7-6
j_gene: TRBJ2-2

CDR3aa: CASSLHSDSPLHF
v_gene: TRBV7-9
j_gene: TRBJ1-6

CDR3aa: CASTPGPNTGELFF
v_gene: TRBV12-3/TRBV12-4
j_gene: TRBJ2-2

CDR3aa: CASSPARHTDTQYF
v_gene: TRBV4-3
j_gene: TRBJ2-3

CDR3aa: CATTLRRGYEQYF
v_gene: TRBV15
j_gene: TRBJ2-7

CDR3aa: CASSIGTGNTEAFF
v_gene: TRBV19
j_gene: TRBJ1-1

CDR3aa: CASSRQGGMYGYTF
v_gene: TRBV27
j_gene: TRBJ1-2

CDR3aa: CASSLMPMNTEAFF
v_gene: TRBV7-3
j_gene: TRBJ1-1

CDR3aa: CASSFNTNYGYTF
v_gene: TRBV12-3/TRBV12-4
j_gene: TRBJ1-2

CDR3aa: CASSAESTEQFF
v_gene: TRBV5-4
j_gene: TRBJ2-1

CDR3aa: CASSLVYGQETQYF
v_gene: TRBV11-2
j_gene: TRBJ2-5

CDR3aa: CASSHAPSTSYNEQFF
v_gene: TRBV4-1
j_gene: TRBJ2-1

CDR3aa: CASSLTGFGNTIYF
v_gene: TRBV27
j_gene: TRBJ1-3

CDR3aa: CASSLSRAVNTGELFF
v_gene: TRBV2
j_gene: TRBJ2-2

CDR3aa: CATLLPRAGEGYTGELFF
v_gene: TRBV10-3
j_gene: TRBJ2-2

CDR3aa: CASSQGRNYGYTF
v_gene: TRBV14
j_gene: TRBJ1-2

CDR3aa: CASSDVSGEGADTQYF
v_gene: TRBV9
j_gene: TRBJ2-3

CDR3aa: CASSYPTDSQETQYF
v_gene: TRBV6-2/TRBV6-3
j_gene: TRBJ2-5

CDR3aa: CASSPGGGLYGYTF
v_gene: TRBV7-6
j_gene: TRBJ1-2

CDR3aa: CSARDLGLAGGRVDTQYF
v_gene: TRBV20-1
j_gene: TRBJ2-3

CDR3aa: CASSKAGEETQYF
v_gene: TRBV6-1
j_gene: TRBJ2-5

CDR3aa: CASSRGGAAGANVLTF
v_gene: TRBV6-6
j_gene: TRBJ2-6

CDR3aa: CSASPPSGGNNEQFF
v_gene: TRBV20-1
j_gene: TRBJ2-1

CDR3aa: CATSESTGYEAFF
v_gene: TRBV24-1
j_gene: TRBJ1-1

CDR3aa: CASSLIATTDTQYF
v_gene: TRBV7-9
j_gene: TRBJ2-3

CDR3aa: CASNLSRLWEDSVYGYTF
v_gene: TRBV7-2
j_gene: TRBJ1-2

CDR3aa: CASRDNSYEQYF
v_gene: TRBV12-3/TRBV12-4
j_gene: TRBJ2-7

CDR3aa: CASSLEEDEQYF
v_gene: TRBV7-9
j_gene: TRBJ2-7

CDR3aa: CASSGRPHGYTF
v_gene: TRBV27
j_gene: TRBJ1-2